One T cell receptor (beta chain) is described in this entry. The data were taken from a study of T-cell reconstitution after alpha-beta-depleted transplantation in children. Unique molecular identifiers were incorporated during preparation of the TCRbeta library. In TCRdb, the PCR reads were re-called with MiXCR into one record per CDR3 protein. This sample has about 510,000 distinct CDR3 sequences, with about an eighth found just once. Germline CDR1 LNHNV, CDR2 YYDKDF (reference sequence). V gave up 3 bases and J gave up 9 bases, with 13 bases separating them. CDR3 length equals 13 residues. The sample in question was PBMCs, mostly from graft donor cells, obtained 180 days after TCRalphabeta/CD19-depleted stem cell transplant. The sequence was collected from a female patient aged 2-9 years who had a stem cell transplant for aplastic anemia, so the T cells may come from the graft donor. This chain uses TRBV15 with TRBJ2-3; possible D gene TRBD1, 6 bases. CDR3 region: CATSRAGTLTQYF. CDR3 bases: TGTGCCACCAGCAGGGCCGGGACACTCACGCAGTATTTT.